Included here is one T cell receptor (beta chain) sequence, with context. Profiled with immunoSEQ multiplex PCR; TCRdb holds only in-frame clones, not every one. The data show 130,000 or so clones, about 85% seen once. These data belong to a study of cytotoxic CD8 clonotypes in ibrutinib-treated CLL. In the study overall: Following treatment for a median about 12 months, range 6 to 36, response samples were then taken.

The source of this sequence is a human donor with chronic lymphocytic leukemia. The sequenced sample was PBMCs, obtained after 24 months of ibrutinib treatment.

CDR3 DNA: TGTGCCAGCAGGCCGACTAGTCATCAAGAGACCCAGTACTTC. Translating gives CASRPTSHQETQYF. The V and J genes are TRBV2 and TRBJ2-5, with D perhaps matching TRBD2 (6 bases). The CDR3 sequence is 14 residues long. V was trimmed by 6 bases and J by 2 bases, leaving 13 bases between them. Germline assignment: CDR1 SNHLY and CDR2 FYNNEI. Full variable domain (rest looked up from reference TRBV2 and TRBJ2-5): EPEVTQTPSHQVTQMGQEVILRCVPISNHLYFYWYRQILGQKVEFLVSFYNNEISEKSEIFDDQFSVERPDGSNFTLKIRSTKLEDSAMYFCASRPTSHQETQYFGPGTRLLVL.